This T cell receptor (beta chain) was recovered during a study of shared clonotypes between healthy human individuals. Study-level points and caveats: Only blood was sampled, and tissue TCR repertoires likely differ from blood ones.

Concerning this clone: Its specificity is unknown.

V shed 4 bases and J shed 1 base, with 11 bases lying between them. Looked up from germline, CDR1 is SGHVS and CDR2 is FQNEAQ. The CDR3 has 14 residues. TCRdb's table, derived via immunoSEQ multiplex PCR, lists solely in-frame clones and lacks some. The repertoire includes 2 million to 2.5 million clones, approximately 90% of them detected once, and 0.37% sits in the top ten. This receptor was taken from a man aged 18 to 30 in good health. Some clones in this sample may be carry-over from other donors' samples. The V and J genes are TRBV7-8 and TRBJ2-7; either TRBD1 or TRBD2 may fit D (5 bases each). The sequencing sample was made of naive CD4+ T cells from PBMCs. Subset meaning: CD45RA+ positively selected. The CDR3 here is CASSWGSSSYEQYF. In DNA, the CDR3 is TGTGCCAGCAGCTGGGGGAGTTCTTCCTACGAGCAGTACTTC.